A single sample is the source of the 22 T cell receptor beta chains below, sequenced in a study of blood T cell repertoires in COVID-19. Clones were sequenced by immunoSEQ multiplex PCR, and TCRdb holds only the in-frame ones, with some missing. The sample includes roughly 200,000 clones, 83% of them seen just once. The sample comprised peripheral blood. The receptors stem from a human donor in a cohort sampled during active COVID-19.

The chain links TRBV6-6 to TRBJ2-7; TRBD2 matches at 9 bases. Unmatched junction bases numbered 7, after V lost 10 bases and J lost 0 bases. The CDR3 totals 14 residues. CDR1 and CDR2 from the germline V gene are MNHNY and SVGAGI (reference sequence). In nucleotides, the CDR3 is TGTGCCACCTTAGCGGGAGCGGGCTCCTACGAGCAGTACTTC. Amino acid sequence: CATLAGAGSYEQYF.

The chain employs TRBV18 and TRBJ2-5; 11 bases align to TRBD2. CDR1 KGHSH and CDR2 LQKENI come from the germline V gene. The ends lost 2 bases at V and 1 base at J; junction bases unmatched: 0. The CDR3 runs 15 residues. The CDR3 protein is CASSPGTSGQETQYF. The DNA of the CDR3 is TGTGCCAGCTCACCAGGGACTAGCGGCCAAGAGACCCAGTACTTC. The whole variable domain, remainder taken from reference TRBV18 and TRBJ2-5, is NAGVMQNPRHLVRRRGQEARLRCSPMKGHSHVYWYRQLPEEGLKFMVYLQKENIIDESGMPKERFSAEFPKEGPSILRIQQVVRGDSAAYFCASSPGTSGQETQYFGPGTRLLVL.

The chain employs TRBV6-5 and TRBJ2-7; 7 positions match TRBD1. The trim removed 2 bases at V and 6 bases at J, leaving 7 bases unmatched. CDR1 is MNHEY and CDR2 is SVGAGI in the germline V gene. This CDR3 contains 14 residues. CDR3 region: CASSYGSRGSEQYF. CDR3 DNA sequence: TGTGCCAGCAGTTACGGTAGCAGGGGGAGCGAGCAGTACTTC.

The chain couples TRBV7-9 to TRBJ1-6; 8 nucleotides agree with TRBD1. V trimming: 5 bases; J trimming: 4 bases; junction bases outside the gene matches: 7. Germline V gene data show CDR1 as SEHNR and CDR2 as FQNEAQ (reference sequence). The CDR3 sequence is 16 residues long. This chain's CDR3 is CASSLGQGNYNSPLHF. The CDR3 DNA follows: TGTGCCAGCAGCCTTGGACAGGGAAATTATAATTCACCCCTCCACTTT.

This clone was found a few times. The V and J genes are TRBV19 and TRBJ1-5, with D possibly being TRBD1 (5 bases). The V and J ends lost 0 bases and 9 bases respectively, with 9 bases between them. Looked up from germline, CDR1 is LNHDA and CDR2 is SQIVND (reference sequence). The CDR3 has 13 residues. CDR3 loop: CASSIEGDRPQHF. In DNA, the CDR3 is TGTGCCAGTAGTATAGAAGGGGATAGGCCCCAGCATTTT.

This chain connects TRBV7-9 to TRBJ1-2; possible D gene TRBD1, 5 bases. Per the germline V gene, CDR1 is SEHNR and CDR2 is FQNEAQ (reference sequence). V was clipped by 5 bases and J by 7 bases, with 14 bases between them. The CDR3 spans 13 residues. CDR3: CASSQAGRIGYTF. The CDR3 region has the DNA TGTGCCAGCAGCCAGGCGGGGCGCATTGGCTACACCTTC.

The rearrangement joins TRBV28 to TRBJ2-7, with 7 bases matching TRBD1. Germline V gene data show CDR1 as MDHEN and CDR2 as SYDVKM. The V and J ends lost 8 bases and 4 bases, in that order; junction bases with no gene match: 11. The CDR3 extends over 14 amino acids. This CDR3 is CASSTADRRYEQYF. The DNA of the CDR3 is TGTGCCAGCTCCACAGCGGACAGGAGATACGAGCAGTACTTC. Full variable domain (remainder filled in from reference TRBV28 and TRBJ2-7): DVKVTQSSRYLVKRTGEKVFLECVQDMDHENMFWYRQDPGLGLRLIYFSYDVKMKEKGDIPEGYSVSREKKERFSLILESASTNQTSMYLCASSTADRRYEQYFGPGTRLTVT.

J is TRBJ1-3 and V is TRBV6-6; a possible D gene is TRBD1 (5 bases). Per germline, CDR1 MNHNY and CDR2 SVGAGI (reference sequence). V gave up 6 bases and J gave up 0 bases, with 9 bases separating them. This CDR3 contains 14 residues. The CDR3 spells CASRQDSSGNTIYF. DNA for the CDR3: TGTGCCAGCAGACAGGATTCCTCTGGAAACACCATATATTTT.

The V call is TRBV7-2, the J call TRBJ1-5; TRBD1 aligns across 8 bases. Germline V gene data show CDR1 as SGHTA and CDR2 as FQGNSA. V lost 2 bases to trimming and J lost 2 bases; unmatched junction nucleotides: 5. The CDR3 is made up of 16 amino acids. The CDR3 is CASSLSGGAGNQPQHF. CDR3 DNA sequence: TGTGCCAGCAGCTTATCAGGGGGCGCGGGCAATCAGCCCCAGCATTTT.

The CDR3 region has the DNA TGTGCCAGCAGCCCGGACAGTTGGTATGGCTACACCTTC. It codes for CASSPDSWYGYTF. This sequence joins TRBV7-2 and TRBJ1-2, with D possibly matching TRBD1 (6 bases). The CDR3 has 13 amino acids. Germline lookup yields CDR1 SGHTA and CDR2 FQGNSA. V dropped 5 bases and J dropped 5 bases, with 12 bases sitting between them.

The sample holds a few counts of this clone. The J gene is TRBJ2-7, the V gene TRBV7-3; D is possibly TRBD1 (6 bases). V gave up 2 bases and J gave up 2 bases, with 10 bases separating them. The length of the CDR3 is 14 residues. From germline, CDR1 is SGHTA and CDR2 FQGTGA. The CDR3 DNA reads as TGTGCCAGCAGCTTAGACGGGACAACCTACGAGCAGTACTTC. Translation gives CASSLDGTTYEQYF.

The chain is built from TRBV18 and TRBJ1-2, with 7 nucleotides matching TRBD1. V lost 1 base to trimming and J lost 1 base; unmatched junction nucleotides: 6. The CDR3 runs to 16 residues. The germline V gene has CDR1 KGHSH and CDR2 LQKENI. CDR3 region: CASSPRTGKLNYGYTF. CDR3 nucleotide sequence: TGTGCCAGCTCACCACGGACAGGCAAACTTAACTATGGCTACACCTTC.

The chain carries TRBV28 and TRBJ1-6; no reliable D call. Deletions cut 10 bases from V and 7 bases from J, with 20 bases between. The CDR3 runs 15 residues. Germline values: CDR1 MDHEN, CDR2 SYDVKM. This CDR3 reads CATDTHSGKNSPLHF. In DNA, the CDR3 is TGTGCCACCGACACTCATTCAGGAAAAAATTCACCCCTCCACTTT.

The J gene is TRBJ1-4, the V gene TRBV28; no reliable D call. The germline V and J ends were trimmed by 5 bases and 0 bases, with 7 bases remaining between them. The V gene's germline CDR1 is MDHEN and CDR2 SYDVKM. The CDR3 runs to 14 residues. CDR3: CASSPGSTNEKLFF. The CDR3 nucleotides read TGTGCCAGCAGTCCGGGTTCAACTAATGAAAAACTGTTTTTT.

The V and J genes are TRBV18 and TRBJ1-5; D not resolved. The germline V and J ends were trimmed by 5 bases and 3 bases, with 11 bases remaining between them. This CDR3 region has 14 residues. Germline V CDR1 and CDR2: KGHSH, LQKENI. The CDR3 reads CASSSGQVNQPQHF. The CDR3 DNA sequence: TGTGCCAGCTCAAGTGGGCAAGTCAATCAGCCCCAGCATTTT.

A single count supports this clone. The chain joins TRBV28 to TRBJ1-2, with 9 bases aligning to TRBD1. The CDR3 has 13 residues. V shed 6 bases, J shed 3 bases, and the junction held 2 bases outside the gene matches. Germline-derived CDR1 and CDR2 are MDHEN and SYDVKM. CDR3: CASRTGGDYGYTF. CDR3 DNA: TGTGCCAGCAGGACAGGGGGGGACTATGGCTACACCTTC.

The rearrangement joins TRBV19 to TRBJ2-3; 7 bases are shared with TRBD2. Germline V gene sequence: CDR1 LNHDA, CDR2 SQIVND (reference sequence). Trimming at V came to 5 bases and at J to 6 bases, leaving 17 bases not matched to a gene. This CDR3 region has 17 residues. The CDR3 nucleotides are TGTGCCAGTAGTGTAGCCTTCGGGGTAGCGGGTCAGGATACGCAGTATTTT. Its translation: CASSVAFGVAGQDTQYF.

The CDR3 is CASSPLPGITDTQYF. The CDR3 DNA reads TGTGCCAGCTCACCTCTTCCCGGGATCACAGATACGCAGTATTTT. This chain links TRBV18 with TRBJ2-3, with a weak D call TRBD2 (5 bases). The CDR3 spans 15 residues. V was cut by 3 bases and J by 2 bases, with 12 bases left in between. Per the germline V gene, CDR1 is KGHSH and CDR2 is LQKENI.

This clone turned up a few times. Other nucleotide sequences from this sample produce the same CDR3. The V call is TRBV19, the J call TRBJ2-7; no firm D call. The CDR3 length is 13 residues. CDR1 is LNHDA and CDR2 is SQIVND in the germline V gene (reference sequence). Between the trimmed V and J ends, which lost 6 bases and 3 bases, there was a span of 12 bases. The CDR3 DNA is TGTGCCAGTAGCCCGGGTGGGTTCTACGAGCAGTACTTC. Protein sequence: CASSPGGFYEQYF.

The chain has TRBV13 and TRBJ1-6, with TRBD1 identical over 8 bases. V was pared by 6 bases and J by 3 bases, with 7 bases of the junction left unmatched. Germline CDR1 reads PRHDT; CDR2 reads FYEKMQ (reference sequence). The CDR3 is 16 amino acids. As DNA, the CDR3 is TGTGCCAGCAGTCCCGCAGGGGGCTTCTATAATTCACCCCTCCACTTT. Translating gives CASSPAGGFYNSPLHF.

The chain uses TRBV2 and TRBJ2-1; the match to TRBD2 covers 9 bases. CDR1 and CDR2 (germline): SNHLY, FYNNEI. The ends lost 6 bases at V and 2 bases at J; junction bases unmatched: 5. The CDR3 is 15 residues long. CDR3: CASSSSGSTYNEQFF. The CDR3 DNA is TGTGCCAGCAGCAGTAGCGGGAGCACCTACAATGAGCAGTTCTTC.

This clone was detected only a few times. This rearrangement joins TRBV7-8 to TRBJ1-1; D not resolved. Germline values: CDR1 SGHVS, CDR2 FQNEAQ. This CDR3 contains 13 residues. The V end lost 4 bases, the J end lost 2 bases, and 8 bases lay between the germline ends. The CDR3 region has the DNA TGTGCCAGCAGCTCCCAGAAAAACACTGAAGCTTTCTTT. This codes for CASSSQKNTEAFF. Variable domain in full (rest from reference TRBV7-8 and TRBJ1-1): GAGVSQSPRYKVAKRGQDVALRCDPISGHVSLFWYQQALGQGPEFLTYFQNEAQLDKSGLPSDRFFAERPEGSVSTLKIQRTQQEDSAVYLCASSSQKNTEAFFGQGTRLTVV.